The 32 T cell receptor beta chains given below trace back to one sample, sequenced in a study of control samples from healthy donors and cancer patients. Sequencing used immunoSEQ multiplex PCR; TCRdb keeps in-frame clones, though not all of them. This table has under 450,000 clones, approximately 90% appearing once. Sample: PBMCs. Every receptor here comes from a man aged 40-50 years with head and neck cancer.

V gene TRBV19 combines with J gene TRBJ2-7, with D perhaps matching TRBD2 (5 bases). Germline loops: CDR1 LNHDA, CDR2 SQIVND (reference sequence). The CDR3 length is 14 residues. Trimming shortened V by 3 bases and J by 0 bases, and 9 bases separated the two germline ends. Written as DNA, the CDR3 is TGTGCCAGTAGTATTAGCGTCAGCTCCTACGAGCAGTACTTC. This gives the protein CASSISVSSYEQYF. The whole variable domain, remainder taken from reference TRBV19 and TRBJ2-7, is DGGITQSPKYLFRKEGQNVTLSCEQNLNHDAMYWYRQDPGQGLRLIYYSQIVNDFQKGDIAEGYSVSREKKESFPLTVTSAQKNPTAFYLCASSISVSSYEQYFGPGTRLTVT.

The gene calls are TRBV6-5 and TRBJ2-1; D gene uncertain. There are 12 residues in the CDR3. Trimming shortened V by 0 bases and J by 14 bases, and 11 bases separated the two germline ends. Germline values: CDR1 MNHEY, CDR2 SVGAGI. The CDR3 bases are TGTGCCAGCAGTTACTCGTTGGGTGAAAAGTTCTTC. This sequence encodes CASSYSLGEKFF.

The chain is built from TRBV30 and TRBJ2-1; TRBD1 is a possible D gene (7 bases). The CDR3 consists of 14 residues. Trimming took off 4 bases at V and 2 bases at J, with 12 bases between the two ends. CDR1 is GTSNPN, CDR2 SVGIG, per germline (reference sequence). The CDR3 region has the DNA TGTGCCTGGACCAGGGGGGATCCCTACAATGAGCAGTTCTTC. This gives the protein CAWTRGDPYNEQFF.

The rearrangement joins TRBV12-3 or TRBV12-4 to TRBJ1-1; no clear D gene. V lost 4 bases and J 3 bases, leaving 9 bases between the germline ends. This CDR3 has 13 residues. This chain's CDR3 is CASSSAWDTEAFF. The CDR3 region has the DNA TGTGCCAGCAGTTCCGCTTGGGACACTGAAGCTTTCTTT.

The gene calls are TRBV7-8 and TRBJ2-7; 9 bases agree with TRBD1. After removal of 4 bases from V and 5 bases from J, the junction contained 12 bases not matched to a gene. The CDR3 consists of 16 residues. Germline CDR1 and CDR2: SGHVS and FQNEAQ. CDR3 nucleotide sequence: TGTGCCAGCAGCTGGGAGTCCGGGACAGGGTCCGACGAGCAGTACTTC. The encoded protein is CASSWESGTGSDEQYF.

The genes are TRBV4-3 and TRBJ2-5; TRBD1 aligns across 9 bases. This CDR3 is 14 amino acids long. Germline V gene sequence: CDR1 LGHNA, CDR2 YSLEER. The J segment lost 5 bases and the V segment lost 1 base, leaving 2 bases of the junction unmatched. CDR3 coding DNA: TGCGCCAGCAGCCAAGGGACAGGGGATGAGACCCAGTACTTC. This codes for CASSQGTGDETQYF.

The chain couples TRBV10-3 to TRBJ1-1, with D possibly matching TRBD1 (6 bases). The length of the CDR3 is 14 residues. CDR1 and CDR2 from the germline V gene are ENHRY and SYGVKD. The ends were cut back, 10 bases at V and 1 base at J, with 16 bases in the middle. CDR3 in DNA: TGTGCCACGTCAAACAGGGAAAGGAACACTGAAGCTTTCTTT. Its translation: CATSNRERNTEAFF.

The chain couples TRBV11-2 to TRBJ2-1, with D hard to call. Germline V gene data show CDR1 as SGHAT and CDR2 as FQNNGV. Trimming took off 1 base at V and 4 bases at J, with 5 bases between the two ends. The CDR3 consists of 13 residues. The CDR3 spells CASSLGGYNEQFF. The CDR3 DNA is TGTGCCAGCAGCTTAGGCGGATACAATGAGCAGTTCTTC.

V is TRBV27 and J is TRBJ1-5; 7 bases fit TRBD1. The V gene's germline CDR1 is MNHEY and CDR2 SMNVEV (reference sequence). V was clipped by 5 bases and J by 7 bases; unmatched bases: 17. The CDR3 contains 17 residues. CDR3 nucleotides: TGTGCCAGCAGTCCCCTCCTCGTGACAGGGTTTGGCCAGCCCCAGCATTTT. Its protein is CASSPLLVTGFGQPQHF.

The chain couples TRBV18 to TRBJ2-1; D may be TRBD1 or TRBD2 (5 bases each). Germline loops: CDR1 KGHSH, CDR2 LQKENI. V lost 2 bases and J 6 bases, leaving 5 bases between the germline ends. The CDR3 loop spans 12 amino acids. The CDR3 DNA is TGTGCCAGCTCACCAGGGGGCAATGAGCAGTTCTTC. It translates to CASSPGGNEQFF.

The rearrangement joins TRBV5-1 to TRBJ2-1; D may be TRBD2 (5 bases). Per germline, CDR1 SGHRS and CDR2 YFSETQ. The CDR3 spans 15 residues. The V gene lost 0 bases and the J gene lost 4 bases, with 11 bases spanning the gap. The CDR3 region has the DNA TGCGCCAGCAGCTTGGATGGAACGGGATACAATGAGCAGTTCTTC. It translates to CASSLDGTGYNEQFF.

The chain is built from TRBV4-2 and TRBJ2-2; no clear D. The V end was cut by 0 bases, the J end by 4 bases, with 6 bases between. CDR3 size: 14 residues. Germline values: CDR1 LGHNA, CDR2 YNFKEQ. CDR3 DNA sequence: TGTGCCAGCAGCCAAGATGACATCACCGGGGAGCTGTTTTTT. The encoded protein is CASSQDDITGELFF.

J is TRBJ2-6 and V is TRBV11-3; weak D call: TRBD2 (6 bases). V lost 5 bases and J lost 4, with 9 bases in between. The CDR3 spans 14 residues. Germline V gene sequence: CDR1 SGHNT, CDR2 YENEEA. The CDR3 loop reads CASSPGGGANVLTF. In DNA, the CDR3 is TGTGCCAGCAGCCCCGGGGGAGGGGCCAACGTCCTGACTTTC.

J is TRBJ2-1 and V is TRBV5-1; D is uncertain. V lost 3 bases, J lost 0 bases, and 4 bases lay in between. The CDR3 is made up of 13 amino acids. Germline loops: CDR1 SGHRS, CDR2 YFSETQ. In DNA form, the CDR3 reads TGCGCCAGCAGCTGGGACTCCTACAATGAGCAGTTCTTC. This gives the protein CASSWDSYNEQFF.

This clone was detected only once. The chain couples TRBV19 to TRBJ2-2; D gene ambiguous. The CDR3 is 11 residues long. Trimming pared 6 bases from V and 4 bases from J, leaving 3 bases between. The germline CDR1 and CDR2 sequences are LNHDA and SQIVND (reference sequence). The CDR3 nucleotides are TGTGCCAGTAGGGTCACCGGGGAGCTGTTTTTT. As protein: CASRVTGELFF.

A single count supports this clone. This sequence joins TRBV10-1 and TRBJ2-7, with D perhaps TRBD2 (6 bases). Germline V lookup: CDR1 WNHNN, CDR2 SYGVQD (reference sequence). With 4 bases removed from V and 1 base from J, the gap between germline ends came to 11 bases. The CDR3 totals 14 residues. CDR3 sequence: CASSVAGRSYEQYF. CDR3 DNA: TGCGCCAGCAGTGTCGCTGGGAGGTCCTACGAGCAGTACTTC.

The rearrangement uses TRBV15 and TRBJ1-4; 9 bases are a match to TRBD1. Trimming at V came to 5 bases and at J to 7 bases, leaving 8 bases not matched to a gene. CDR1 is LNHNV and CDR2 is YYDKDF in the germline V gene (reference sequence). The CDR3 runs to 15 residues. CDR3 region: CATSGLDRGAEKLFF. The CDR3 nucleotides read TGTGCCACCAGCGGCTTAGACAGGGGGGCTGAAAAACTGTTTTTT.

About this clone: Other DNA sequences within the sample encode an identical CDR3. The rearrangement uses TRBV6-2 or TRBV6-3 and TRBJ2-1, with D unclear. The CDR3 loop spans 12 amino acids. Germline V gene lookup returns CDR1 MNHEY and CDR2 SVGEGT. The V and J ends lost 3 bases and 7 bases respectively, with 7 bases between them. CDR3 protein: CASSYSRNEQFF. The CDR3 region has the DNA TGTGCCAGCAGTTATTCGCGGAATGAGCAGTTCTTC.

The genes are TRBV3-1 (or the pseudogene TRBV3-2) and TRBJ2-1, with 9 bases that match TRBD1. V lost 1 base, J lost 10 bases, and 8 bases stayed unmatched. Per germline, CDR1 LGHDT and CDR2 YNNKEL (reference sequence). This CDR3 has 15 amino acids. The CDR3 is CASSQADRGHPEQFF. CDR3 bases: TGTGCCAGCAGCCAAGCGGACAGGGGACACCCCGAGCAGTTCTTC.

CDR3 coding DNA: TGTGCCAGCAGTTTACAGGAAAAACTGTTTTTT. Protein: CASSLQEKLFF. This chain joins TRBV28 and TRBJ1-4; D unresolved. From germline, CDR1 is MDHEN and CDR2 SYDVKM. The length of the CDR3 is 11 residues. Trimming removed 2 bases at V and 8 bases at J, with 3 bases between.

The genes are TRBV7-9 and TRBJ1-2; tentatively, D is TRBD1 (5 bases). This CDR3 has 14 residues. Germline V gives CDR1 SEHNR, CDR2 FQNEAQ (reference sequence). Trimming removed 4 bases from V and 2 bases from J, with 11 bases in between. The CDR3 DNA sequence: TGTGCCAGCAGCTCCACACGGACAAACTATGGCTACACCTTC. Its translation is CASSSTRTNYGYTF.

The CDR3, as DNA: TGTGCCGTCAAGGGAATGAACACTGAAGCTTTCTTT. It yields the protein CAVKGMNTEAFF. This chain joins TRBV24-1 and TRBJ1-1, with D uncertain. The CDR3 has 12 residues. The V end was cut by 12 bases, the J end by 0 bases, with 10 bases between. Germline CDR1 KGHDR, CDR2 SFDVKD.

CDR3 sequence reads: CASSLATSGGAYEQYF. CDR3 nucleotide sequence: TGTGCCAGCAGCTTAGCGACTAGCGGGGGGGCCTACGAGCAGTACTTC. The chain employs TRBV7-2 and TRBJ2-7; 14 bases agree with TRBD2. V lost 0 bases to trimming and J lost 2 bases; unmatched junction nucleotides: 0. Germline assignment: CDR1 SGHTA and CDR2 FQGNSA. CDR3 length: 16 amino acids.

The chain links TRBV5-6 to TRBJ1-1, with 7 bases matching TRBD1. CDR1 and CDR2 from the germline V gene are SGHDT and YYEEEE. Trimming at V came to 2 bases and at J to 12 bases, leaving 7 bases not matched to a gene. This CDR3 region has 12 residues. The CDR3 DNA reads TGTGCCAGCAGCTTACCACAGGGGAGATCTTTCTTT. Its translation: CASSLPQGRSFF.

A few counts support this clone. The chain carries TRBV7-2 and TRBJ2-5, with 9 positions matching TRBD2. The junction had 14 bases not matched to a gene; V was cut back by 6 bases and J by 9 bases. The CDR3 runs 15 residues. Germline V lookup: CDR1 SGHTA, CDR2 FQGNSA. CDR3 sequence (DNA): TGTGCCAGCAGTCCAACCCTCGCGGGGGGGCGGCCCCAGTACTTC. This encodes CASSPTLAGGRPQYF.

This chain connects TRBV6-5 to TRBJ2-1; 12 nucleotides match TRBD2. From germline, CDR1 is MNHEY and CDR2 SVGAGI. This CDR3 comprises 15 residues. With V trimmed by 5 bases and J by 6 bases, 5 bases remained unmatched. In DNA form, the CDR3 reads TGTGCCAGCAGTCTGACTAGCGGGAGACCCAATGAGCAGTTCTTC. Amino acid sequence: CASSLTSGRPNEQFF.

This rearrangement joins TRBV10-3 to TRBJ1-1; 8 nucleotides line up with TRBD1. The CDR3 extends over 13 amino acids. Unmatched junction bases numbered 8, after V lost 3 bases and J lost 11 bases. Looked up from germline, CDR1 is ENHRY and CDR2 is SYGVKD. CDR3 sequence (DNA): TGTGCCATCAGTGAAGACAGGGGAAGGTGGGCTTTCTTT. This sequence encodes CAISEDRGRWAFF.

The V gene is TRBV7-2, the J gene TRBJ2-7; 9 bases fit TRBD1. This CDR3 region has 14 residues. V shed 5 bases and J 6 bases; nucleotides not matched to a gene: 8. Germline V gene data show CDR1 as SGHTA and CDR2 as FQGNSA. The CDR3 region is CASSPGQGLGEQYF. The CDR3 DNA follows: TGTGCCAGCAGCCCCGGACAGGGGTTAGGCGAGCAGTACTTC.

V is TRBV3-1 (or the pseudogene TRBV3-2) and J is TRBJ1-1, with D possibly matching TRBD1 (5 bases). Trimming took off 2 bases at V and 1 base at J, with 8 bases between the two ends. CDR1 LGHDT and CDR2 YNNKEL come from the germline V gene (reference sequence). The CDR3 runs 14 residues. The CDR3 spells CASSQRQPNTEAFF. The CDR3 coding sequence is TGTGCCAGCAGCCAACGACAGCCGAACACTGAAGCTTTCTTT.

The chain has TRBV6-6 and TRBJ2-7; 7 nucleotides agree with TRBD2. The CDR3 contains 18 residues. Looked up from germline, CDR1 is MNHNY and CDR2 is SVGAGI (reference sequence). Trimming removed 5 bases from V and 4 bases from J; junction bases left unmatched: 20. The DNA for the CDR3 is TGTGCCAGCAGTCCCCGAGGCGGGGGATACTCGACCAAATACGAGCAGTACTTC. It yields the protein CASSPRGGGYSTKYEQYF.

The J gene is TRBJ1-5, the V gene TRBV5-1, with D possibly TRBD1 on 5 matching bases. Trimming removed 0 bases at V and 4 bases at J, with 5 bases between. The germline V gene encodes CDR1 SGHRS and CDR2 YFSETQ. The CDR3 runs to 13 residues. The CDR3 loop is CASSLGTNQPQHF. CDR3 bases: TGCGCCAGCAGCTTGGGGACAAATCAGCCCCAGCATTTT. Full variable domain (outside the CDR3, taken from reference TRBV5-1 and TRBJ1-5): KAGVTQTPRYLIKTRGQQVTLSCSPISGHRSVSWYQQTPGQGLQFLFEYFSETQRNKGNFPGRFSGRQFSNSRSEMNVSTLELGDSALYLCASSLGTNQPQHFGDGTRLSIL.

The chain couples TRBV19 to TRBJ2-5; 7 nucleotides match TRBD2. The CDR3 sequence is 14 residues long. CDR1 is LNHDA and CDR2 is SQIVND in the germline V gene (reference sequence). V was pared by 3 bases and J by 5 bases, with 6 bases of the junction left unmatched. The CDR3 loop reads CASSIFGGGETQYF. CDR3 sequence (DNA): TGTGCCAGTAGTATCTTTGGGGGAGGGGAGACCCAGTACTTC.